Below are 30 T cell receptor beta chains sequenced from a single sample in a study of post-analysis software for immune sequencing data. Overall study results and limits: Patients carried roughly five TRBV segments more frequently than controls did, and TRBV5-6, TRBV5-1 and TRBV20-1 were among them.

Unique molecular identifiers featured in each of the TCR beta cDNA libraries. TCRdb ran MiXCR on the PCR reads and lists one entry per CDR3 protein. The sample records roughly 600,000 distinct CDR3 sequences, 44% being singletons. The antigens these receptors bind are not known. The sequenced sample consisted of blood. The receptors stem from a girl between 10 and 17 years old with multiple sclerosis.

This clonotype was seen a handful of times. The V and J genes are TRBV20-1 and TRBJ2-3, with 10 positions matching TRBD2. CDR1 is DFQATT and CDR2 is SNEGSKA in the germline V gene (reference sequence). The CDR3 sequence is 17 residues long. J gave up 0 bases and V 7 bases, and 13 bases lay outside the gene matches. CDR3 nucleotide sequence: TGCAGTGGTGCCCGTCTAAGCGGGAGGGCTAGCACAGATACGCAGTATTTT. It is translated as CSGARLSGRASTDTQYF.

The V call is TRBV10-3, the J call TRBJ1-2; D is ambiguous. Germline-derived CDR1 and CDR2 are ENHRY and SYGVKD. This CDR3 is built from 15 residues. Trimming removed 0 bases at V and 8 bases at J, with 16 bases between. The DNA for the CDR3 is TGTGCCATCAGTGAGTCGCCCCGACTGCTGTTAGGCTACACCTTC. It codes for CAISESPRLLLGYTF.

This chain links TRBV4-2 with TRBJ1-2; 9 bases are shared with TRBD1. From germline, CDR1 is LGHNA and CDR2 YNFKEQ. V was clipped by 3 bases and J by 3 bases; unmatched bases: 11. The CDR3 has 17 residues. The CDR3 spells CASSQDYPGQGYYGYTF. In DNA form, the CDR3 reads TGTGCCAGCAGCCAGGATTACCCGGGACAGGGATACTATGGCTACACCTTC.

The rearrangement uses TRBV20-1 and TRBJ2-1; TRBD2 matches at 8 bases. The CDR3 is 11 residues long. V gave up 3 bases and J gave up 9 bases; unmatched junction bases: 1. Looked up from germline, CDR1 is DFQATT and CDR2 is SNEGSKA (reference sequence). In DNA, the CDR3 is TGCAGTGCTAGGGCGGGGGGTGAGCAGTTCTTC. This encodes CSARAGGEQFF.

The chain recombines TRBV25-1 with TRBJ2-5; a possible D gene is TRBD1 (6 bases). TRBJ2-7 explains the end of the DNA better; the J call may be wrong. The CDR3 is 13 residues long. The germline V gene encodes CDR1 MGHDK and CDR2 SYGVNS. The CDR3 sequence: CASSIIQGSEQYF. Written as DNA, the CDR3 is TGTGCCAGCAGTATAATACAGGGTTCCGAGCAGTACTTC.

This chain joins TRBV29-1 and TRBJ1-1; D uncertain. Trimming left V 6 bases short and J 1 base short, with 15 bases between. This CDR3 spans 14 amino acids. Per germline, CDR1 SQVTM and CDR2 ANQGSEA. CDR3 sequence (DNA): TGCAGCGTCCAAGCTCTCTCTGGGAACACTGAAGCTTTCTTT. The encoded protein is CSVQALSGNTEAFF.

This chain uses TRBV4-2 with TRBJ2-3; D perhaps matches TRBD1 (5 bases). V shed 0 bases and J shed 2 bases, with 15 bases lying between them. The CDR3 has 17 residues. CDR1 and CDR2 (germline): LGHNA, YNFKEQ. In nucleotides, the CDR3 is TGTGCCAGCAGCCAAGATTCGATGGGGCTTTACACAGATACGCAGTATTTT. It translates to CASSQDSMGLYTDTQYF.

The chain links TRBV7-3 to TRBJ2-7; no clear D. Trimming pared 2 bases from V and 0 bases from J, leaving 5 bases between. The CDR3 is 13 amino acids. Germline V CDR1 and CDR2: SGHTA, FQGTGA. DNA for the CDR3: TGTGCCAGCAGCTTAGACGTCTCCTACGAGCAGTACTTC. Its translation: CASSLDVSYEQYF.

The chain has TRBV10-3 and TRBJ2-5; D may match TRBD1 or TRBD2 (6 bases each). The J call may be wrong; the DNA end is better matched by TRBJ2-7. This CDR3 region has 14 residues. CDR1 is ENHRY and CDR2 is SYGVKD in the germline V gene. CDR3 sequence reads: CAISDSQGRNEQYF. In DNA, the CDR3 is TGTGCCATCAGTGATTCCCAGGGGAGGAACGAGCAGTACTTC.

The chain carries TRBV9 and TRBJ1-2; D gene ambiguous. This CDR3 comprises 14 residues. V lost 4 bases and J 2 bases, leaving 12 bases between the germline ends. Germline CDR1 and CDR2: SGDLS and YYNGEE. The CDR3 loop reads CASSPFAGNYGYTF. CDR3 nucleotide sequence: TGTGCCAGCAGCCCGTTTGCGGGGAACTATGGCTACACCTTC. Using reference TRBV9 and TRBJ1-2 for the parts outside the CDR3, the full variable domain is DSGVTQTPKHLITATGQRVTLRCSPRSGDLSVYWYQQSLDQGLQFLIQYYNGEERAKGNILERFSAQQFPDLHSELNLSSLELGDSALYFCASSPFAGNYGYTFGSGTRLTVV.

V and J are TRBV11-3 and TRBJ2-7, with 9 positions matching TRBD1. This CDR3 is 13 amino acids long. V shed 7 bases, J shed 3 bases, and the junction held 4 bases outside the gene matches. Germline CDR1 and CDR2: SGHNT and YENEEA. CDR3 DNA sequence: TGTGCCAGCAAGAACAGGGGGCTCTACGAGCAGTACTTC. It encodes CASKNRGLYEQYF.

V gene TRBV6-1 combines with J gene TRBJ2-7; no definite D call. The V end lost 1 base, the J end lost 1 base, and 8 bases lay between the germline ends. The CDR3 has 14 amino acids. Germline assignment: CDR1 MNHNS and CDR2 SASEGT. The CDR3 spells CASSEEGGSYEQYF. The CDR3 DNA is TGTGCCAGCAGTGAAGAGGGCGGATCCTACGAGCAGTACTTC.

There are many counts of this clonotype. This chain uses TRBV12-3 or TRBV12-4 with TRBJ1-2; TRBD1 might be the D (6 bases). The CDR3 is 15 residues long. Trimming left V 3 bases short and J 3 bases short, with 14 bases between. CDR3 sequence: CASSFTGPQDYGYTF. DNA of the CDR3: TGTGCCAGCAGTTTCACAGGGCCCCAGGACTATGGCTACACCTTC.

This chain's CDR3 is CASSLVTGGANIQYF. The CDR3 DNA sequence: TGCGCCAGCAGCTTGGTCACAGGGGGCGCAAACATTCAGTACTTC. The chain links TRBV5-1 to TRBJ2-4; TRBD1 aligns across 9 bases. The J segment lost 6 bases and the V segment lost 0 bases, leaving 4 bases of the junction unmatched. Per the germline V gene, CDR1 is SGHRS and CDR2 is YFSETQ. The CDR3 is 15 residues long.

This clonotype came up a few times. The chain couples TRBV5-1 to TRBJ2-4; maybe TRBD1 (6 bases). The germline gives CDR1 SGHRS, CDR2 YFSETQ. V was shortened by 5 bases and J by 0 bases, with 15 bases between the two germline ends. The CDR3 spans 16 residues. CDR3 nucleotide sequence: TGCGCCAGCAGAAATCCGGGACAACAAGCCAAAAACATTCAGTACTTC. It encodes CASRNPGQQAKNIQYF.

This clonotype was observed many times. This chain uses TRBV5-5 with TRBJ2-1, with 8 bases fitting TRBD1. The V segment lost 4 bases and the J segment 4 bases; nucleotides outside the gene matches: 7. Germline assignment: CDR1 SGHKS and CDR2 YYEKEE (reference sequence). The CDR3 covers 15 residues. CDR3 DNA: TGTGCCAGCAGCACCTCCGGGACAGGTTACAATGAGCAGTTCTTC. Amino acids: CASSTSGTGYNEQFF.

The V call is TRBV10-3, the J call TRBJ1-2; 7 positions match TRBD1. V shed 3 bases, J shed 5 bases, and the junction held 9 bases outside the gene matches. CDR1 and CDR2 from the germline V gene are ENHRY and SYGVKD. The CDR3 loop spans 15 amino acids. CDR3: CAISDFTGVRYGYTF. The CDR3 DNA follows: TGTGCCATCAGTGATTTCACAGGGGTACGATATGGCTACACCTTC.

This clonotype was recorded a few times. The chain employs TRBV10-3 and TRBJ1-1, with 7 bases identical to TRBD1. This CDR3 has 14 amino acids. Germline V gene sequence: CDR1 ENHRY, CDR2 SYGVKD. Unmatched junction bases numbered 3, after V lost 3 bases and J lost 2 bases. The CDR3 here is CAISDTGANTEAFF. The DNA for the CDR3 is TGTGCCATCAGTGATACAGGGGCCAACACTGAAGCTTTCTTT.

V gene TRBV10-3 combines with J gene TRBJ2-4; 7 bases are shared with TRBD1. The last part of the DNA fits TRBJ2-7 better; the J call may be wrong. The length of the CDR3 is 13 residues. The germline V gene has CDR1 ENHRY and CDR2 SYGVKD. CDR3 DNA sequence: TGTGCCGCGAACAGGGGCAGGGAAGGCGAGCAGTACTTC. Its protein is CAANRGREGEQYF.

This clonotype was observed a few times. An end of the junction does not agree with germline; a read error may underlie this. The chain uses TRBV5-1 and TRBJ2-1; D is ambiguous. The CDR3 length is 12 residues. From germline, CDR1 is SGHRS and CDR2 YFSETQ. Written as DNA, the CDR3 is TGTGCCAGCAGCTTAGTGGTCAATGAGCAGTTCTTC. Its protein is CASSLVVNEQFF.

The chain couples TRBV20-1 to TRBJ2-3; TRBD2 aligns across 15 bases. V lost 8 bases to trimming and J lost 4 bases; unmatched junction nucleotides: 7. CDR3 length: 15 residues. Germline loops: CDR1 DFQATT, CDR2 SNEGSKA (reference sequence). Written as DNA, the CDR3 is TGCAGTACCGGACTAGCGGGAGGGGAAGCAGATACGCAGTATTTT. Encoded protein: CSTGLAGGEADTQYF.

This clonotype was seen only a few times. This chain's CDR3 is CASSTGTQQFF. In nucleotides, the CDR3 is TGTGCCAGCAGTACCGGGACTCAGCAGTTCTTC. The V gene is TRBV12-3 or TRBV12-4, the J gene TRBJ2-1, with D possibly being TRBD2 (6 bases). V dropped 5 bases and J dropped 11 bases, with 10 bases sitting between them. The CDR3 is 11 amino acids.

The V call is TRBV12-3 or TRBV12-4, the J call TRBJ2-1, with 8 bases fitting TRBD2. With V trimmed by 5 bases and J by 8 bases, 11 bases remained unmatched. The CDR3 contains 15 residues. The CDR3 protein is CASSLLAAPLDEQFF. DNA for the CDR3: TGTGCCAGCAGTCTACTAGCGGCCCCCTTAGATGAGCAGTTCTTC.

CDR3 in amino acids: CASSKGAPGGTDTQYF. CDR3 nucleotides: TGTGCCAGCAGCAAAGGGGCCCCGGGGGGCACAGATACGCAGTATTTT. J is TRBJ2-3 and V is TRBV21-1; the table's D call TRBD1 went unverified against the DNA. TRBV21-1 is a recognized pseudogene. The CDR3 covers 16 residues.

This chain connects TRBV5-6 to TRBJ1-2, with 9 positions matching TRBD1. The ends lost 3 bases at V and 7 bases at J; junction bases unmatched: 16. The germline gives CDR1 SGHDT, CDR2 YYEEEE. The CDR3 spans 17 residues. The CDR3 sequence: CASSSGTGSLYLSGYTF. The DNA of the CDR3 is TGTGCCAGCAGCTCGGGGACAGGGAGCCTTTATCTCTCTGGCTACACCTTC. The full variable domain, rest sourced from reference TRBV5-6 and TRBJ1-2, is DAGVTQSPTHLIKTRGQQVTLRCSPKSGHDTVSWYQQALGQGPQFIFQYYEEEERQRGNFPDRFSGHQFPNYSSELNVNALLLGDSALYLCASSSGTGSLYLSGYTFGSGTRLTVV.

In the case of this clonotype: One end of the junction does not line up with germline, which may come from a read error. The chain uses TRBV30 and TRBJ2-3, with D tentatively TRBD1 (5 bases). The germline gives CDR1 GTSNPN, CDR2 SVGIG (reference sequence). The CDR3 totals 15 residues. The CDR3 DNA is TGTGTCTGGAGTGTAGGGGTGGGGCGTGCCGATACGCAGTATTTT. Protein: CVWSVGVGRADTQYF.

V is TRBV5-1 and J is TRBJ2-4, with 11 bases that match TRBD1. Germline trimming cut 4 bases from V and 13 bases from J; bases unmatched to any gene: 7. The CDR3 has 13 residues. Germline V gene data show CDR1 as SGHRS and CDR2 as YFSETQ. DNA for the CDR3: TGCGCCAGCAGCGGCGGGACAGGGGGAGAGCAGTACTTC. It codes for CASSGGTGGEQYF.

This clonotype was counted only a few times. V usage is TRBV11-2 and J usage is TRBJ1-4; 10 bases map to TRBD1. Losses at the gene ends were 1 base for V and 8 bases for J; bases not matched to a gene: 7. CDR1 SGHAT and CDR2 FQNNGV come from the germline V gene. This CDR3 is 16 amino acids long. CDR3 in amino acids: CASSLVTGTGDEKLFF. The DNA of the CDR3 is TGTGCCAGCAGCTTAGTTACCGGGACAGGGGACGAAAAACTGTTTTTT.

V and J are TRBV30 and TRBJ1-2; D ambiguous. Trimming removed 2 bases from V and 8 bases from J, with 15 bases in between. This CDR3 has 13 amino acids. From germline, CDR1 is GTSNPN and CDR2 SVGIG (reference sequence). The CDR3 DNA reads TGTGCCTGGAGTAGACCATTATCGAACGGCTACACCTTC. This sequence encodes CAWSRPLSNGYTF.

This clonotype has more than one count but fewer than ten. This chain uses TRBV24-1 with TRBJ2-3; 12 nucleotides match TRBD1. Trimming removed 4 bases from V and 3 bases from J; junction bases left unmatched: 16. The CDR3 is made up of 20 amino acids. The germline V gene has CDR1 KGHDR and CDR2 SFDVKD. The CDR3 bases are TGTGCCACCAGTGACCGACCGGGACAGGGGGCGAGTTCAGGGACAGATACGCAGTATTTT. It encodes CATSDRPGQGASSGTDTQYF.